The entry below describes one T cell receptor beta chain. In germline, CDR1 is GTSNPN, CDR2 SVGIG (reference sequence). V lost 5 bases, J lost 4 bases, and 5 bases stayed unmatched. There are 14 residues in the CDR3. As processed by the authors: From ImmunoSEQ came sequences covering only the junction and carrying no quality scores, so filtering differed. This table comes from immunoSEQ multiplex PCR, and its TCRdb copy is limited to in-frame clones, with some not included. Clone size and the V and J calls come from that table; the DNA yielded D and trimming. This table holds about 2.4 million clones, 80% to 95% found once. This sample is drawn from a study of shared clonotypes between healthy human individuals.

The clonotype was recovered from a man aged 18 to 30 in good health. Some clones in this sample may be carry-over from other donors' samples. The source material was naive CD4+ T cells from PBMCs. Subset specified: CD45RA+ positively selected. The chain uses TRBV30 and TRBJ2-3; 11 bases are a match to TRBD1. CDR3 nucleotides: TGTGCCTGGGGGACAGGGGGTTCAGCAGATACGCAGTATTTT. Its protein is CAWGTGGSADTQYF.